One sample yielded the 20 T cell receptor beta chains listed below, sequenced in a study of blood T cell repertoires in COVID-19. This table comes from immunoSEQ multiplex PCR, and its TCRdb copy is limited to in-frame clones, with some not included. This table has 200,000 to 250,000 clones, approximately 80% appearing once. The specimen was peripheral blood. These TCRs come from a woman in her forties who had recovered from COVID-19.

V and J are TRBV18 and TRBJ2-7, with TRBD2 as a possible D gene (5 bases). V lost 3 bases to trimming and J lost 6 bases, with 18 bases between them. Germline V gene sequence: CDR1 KGHSH, CDR2 LQKENI. CDR3 length equals 15 residues. The CDR3 DNA is TGTGCCAGCTCACCGACGGCTCCCGGAGGTGGCGAGCAGTACTTC. It encodes CASSPTAPGGGEQYF. The full variable domain, with the rest looked up from reference TRBV18 and TRBJ2-7, is NAGVMQNPRHLVRRRGQEARLRCSPMKGHSHVYWYRQLPEEGLKFMVYLQKENIIDESGMPKERFSAEFPKEGPSILRIQQVVRGDSAAYFCASSPTAPGGGEQYFGPGTRLTVT.

CDR3 DNA sequence: TGTGCAAGTCGCCACCCGGGACTAGCGGGGGGACCTGAAGAGACCCAGTACTTC. Protein: CASRHPGLAGGPEETQYF. The rearrangement joins TRBV12-2 to TRBJ2-5; the table's D call TRBD2 went unverified against the DNA. TRBV12-2 is a recognized pseudogene. The CDR3 consists of 18 residues.

This clone was recorded only once. This rearrangement joins TRBV5-1 to TRBJ2-2; possible D gene TRBD2, 6 bases. The CDR3 contains 15 residues. Germline CDR1 and CDR2: SGHRS and YFSETQ. V dropped 6 bases and J dropped 6 bases, with 18 bases sitting between them. In nucleotides, the CDR3 is TGCGCCAGCAAGAGGGACTCGACGGGTGCCGGGGAGCTGTTTTTT. Residues: CASKRDSTGAGELFF.

This clone appeared once. The V call is TRBV7-2, the J call TRBJ2-3; 11 bases fit TRBD2. Losses at the gene ends were 2 bases for V and 5 bases for J; bases not matched to a gene: 6. The length of the CDR3 is 16 residues. Germline V gives CDR1 SGHTA, CDR2 FQGNSA. CDR3 coding DNA: TGTGCCAGCAGCTTAATACTAGCGGGGGCGGGAGATACGCAGTATTTT. As protein: CASSLILAGAGDTQYF.

The rearrangement joins TRBV7-2 to TRBJ2-3, with D unresolved. Trimming removed 1 base at V and 6 bases at J, with 8 bases between. Per germline, CDR1 SGHTA and CDR2 FQGNSA. The CDR3 sequence is 13 residues long. The CDR3 here is CASSLVVEDTQYF. In DNA, the CDR3 is TGTGCCAGCAGCTTAGTGGTAGAGGATACGCAGTATTTT.

J is TRBJ1-1 and V is TRBV11-2; 7 bases align to TRBD1. V was pared by 2 bases and J by 3 bases, with 6 bases of the junction left unmatched. This CDR3 is 15 amino acids long. From germline, CDR1 is SGHAT and CDR2 FQNNGV. The CDR3 region is CASSLMTGSDTEAFF. The DNA of the CDR3 is TGTGCCAGCAGCTTAATGACAGGGTCGGACACTGAAGCTTTCTTT.

The rearrangement links TRBV20-1 to TRBJ2-5; 8 positions match TRBD2. Germline values: CDR1 DFQATT, CDR2 SNEGSKA (reference sequence). This CDR3 region has 14 residues. V lost 3 bases and J lost 5; bases outside the gene matches: 8. The CDR3 here is CSASTGGDEETQYF. The CDR3 DNA reads TGCAGTGCTAGTACGGGGGGGGACGAGGAGACCCAGTACTTC.

The rearrangement joins TRBV7-2 to TRBJ2-3; 12 positions agree with TRBD2. CDR3 size: 18 residues. The germline V gene has CDR1 SGHTA and CDR2 FQGNSA. Trimming took 3 bases from V and 7 from J; bases not matched to a gene: 14. The chain's CDR3 is CASSFTTSGGLHANTQYF. The CDR3 region has the DNA TGTGCCAGCAGCTTTACGACTAGCGGGGGACTGCACGCTAATACGCAGTATTTT.

The rearrangement links TRBV7-5 to TRBJ2-5; the tabulated D call, TRBD1, remains unverified against the DNA. TRBV7-5 is reported as a pseudogene. The CDR3 runs 17 residues. The CDR3 sequence: CARSLVPDRGKKETQYF. In nucleotides, the CDR3 is TGTGCCAGAAGCTTAGTCCCGGACAGGGGGAAGAAAGAGACCCAGTACTTC.

The CDR3 spells CASSYYMQDTIYF. The CDR3 nucleotides read TGTGCCAGCAGTTACTATATGCAGGACACCATATATTTT. The rearrangement uses TRBV6-6 and TRBJ1-3; D gene ambiguous. V dropped 1 base and J dropped 8 bases, with 9 bases sitting between them. The CDR3 sequence is 13 residues long. Germline V CDR1 and CDR2: MNHNY, SVGAGI (reference sequence).

Only a few counts were recorded for this clone. V usage is TRBV2 and J usage is TRBJ2-7, with 8 bases fitting TRBD2. With 3 bases clipped from V and 2 bases from J, the junction kept 3 bases outside the gene matches. This CDR3 is built from 14 residues. The germline V gene encodes CDR1 SNHLY and CDR2 FYNNEI. CDR3 sequence reads: CASSEGLGPYEQYF. CDR3 bases: TGTGCCAGCAGTGAGGGACTAGGGCCCTACGAGCAGTACTTC.

The CDR3 region is CASSLGRVTEAFF. The DNA of the CDR3 is TGTGCCAGCAGTTTAGGCAGGGTAACTGAAGCTTTCTTT. The chain links TRBV27 to TRBJ1-1, with D perhaps TRBD1 (5 bases). CDR3 length: 13 residues. Trimming removed 2 bases from V and 5 bases from J, with 9 bases in between. Germline CDR1 and CDR2: MNHEY and SMNVEV (reference sequence).

The chain joins TRBV13 to TRBJ2-6; no clear D. V was cut by 5 bases and J by 4 bases, with 9 bases left in between. Germline V gene lookup returns CDR1 PRHDT and CDR2 FYEKMQ (reference sequence). The CDR3 runs 14 residues. The CDR3, as DNA: TGTGCCAGCAGCCTTGCGTCCGGGGCCAACGTCCTGACTTTC. It yields the protein CASSLASGANVLTF.

About this clone itself: Other DNA sequences within the sample encode an identical CDR3. The chain has TRBV9 and TRBJ1-3; tentative D call: TRBD1 (6 bases). The germline V gene has CDR1 SGDLS and CDR2 YYNGEE. V lost 0 bases and J lost 4, with 11 bases in between. This CDR3 is built from 15 residues. The DNA for the CDR3 is TGTGCCAGCAGCGTAGCCGCAGGGGCAGGAAACACCATATATTTT. Encoded protein: CASSVAAGAGNTIYF. Based on the CDR3 plus reference TRBV9 and TRBJ1-3, the full variable domain is DSGVTQTPKHLITATGQRVTLRCSPRSGDLSVYWYQQSLDQGLQFLIQYYNGEERAKGNILERFSAQQFPDLHSELNLSSLELGDSALYFCASSVAAGAGNTIYFGEGSWLTVV.

The chain couples TRBV4-3 to TRBJ1-3; D unresolved. CDR3 size: 15 residues. The V gene's germline CDR1 is LGHNA and CDR2 YSLEER. Deletions cut 2 bases from V and 0 bases from J, with 8 bases between. The CDR3 bases are TGCGCCAGCAGCCAATCGGGGAACTCTGGAAACACCATATATTTT. Protein product: CASSQSGNSGNTIYF.

This sequence joins TRBV6-5 and TRBJ2-7; possible D gene TRBD1, 5 bases. CDR1 is MNHEY, CDR2 SVGAGI, per germline. Trimming left V 6 bases short and J 2 bases short, with 14 bases between. This CDR3 region has 14 residues. Here the CDR3 DNA reads TGTGCCAGCAGCCAACTCAGGGTGGCCTACGAGCAGTACTTC. It specifies CASSQLRVAYEQYF.

The chain carries TRBV5-1 and TRBJ1-6; D uncertain. Germline CDR1 is SGHRS and CDR2 is YFSETQ. The CDR3 contains 14 residues. Trimming removed 2 bases from V and 10 bases from J, with 13 bases in between. The CDR3 sequence: CASSFPEVGSPLHF. In DNA form, the CDR3 reads TGCGCCAGCAGCTTCCCGGAGGTAGGGTCACCCCTCCACTTT. The full variable domain, completed using reference TRBV5-1 and TRBJ1-6, is KAGVTQTPRYLIKTRGQQVTLSCSPISGHRSVSWYQQTPGQGLQFLFEYFSETQRNKGNFPGRFSGRQFSNSRSEMNVSTLELGDSALYLCASSFPEVGSPLHFGNGTRLTVT.

The J gene is TRBJ1-1, the V gene TRBV3-1 (or the pseudogene TRBV3-2); 7 bases match TRBD1. CDR3 length: 19 amino acids. The V gene end was trimmed by 4 bases and the J gene end by 1 base; junction bases not matched to a gene: 18. The V gene's germline CDR1 is LGHDT and CDR2 YNNKEL (reference sequence). CDR3 region: CASSPRQGNSPSKNTEAFF. As DNA, the CDR3 is TGTGCCAGCAGCCCCAGACAGGGAAACTCTCCATCTAAGAACACTGAAGCTTTCTTT.

There are a few counts of this clone. J is TRBJ1-6 and V is TRBV5-6, with 8 positions matching TRBD1. V was pared by 4 bases and J by 9 bases, with 9 bases of the junction left unmatched. The CDR3 contains 15 residues. The germline CDR1 and CDR2 sequences are SGHDT and YYEEEE. CDR3 bases: TGTGCCAGCAGCCCGAAAGGACAGGGTATTTCACCCCTCCACTTT. This gives the protein CASSPKGQGISPLHF. Drawing the rest from reference TRBV5-6 and TRBJ1-6, the complete variable domain is DAGVTQSPTHLIKTRGQQVTLRCSPKSGHDTVSWYQQALGQGPQFIFQYYEEEERQRGNFPDRFSGHQFPNYSSELNVNALLLGDSALYLCASSPKGQGISPLHFGNGTRLTVT.

The chain uses TRBV9 and TRBJ2-1, with 10 bases fitting TRBD2. This CDR3 spans 15 amino acids. Germline assignment: CDR1 SGDLS and CDR2 YYNGEE. V lost 3 bases and J lost 8; bases outside the gene matches: 8. The CDR3 region is CASSESGGAVDEQFF. CDR3 bases: TGTGCCAGCAGCGAAAGCGGGGGGGCGGTAGATGAGCAGTTCTTC.